These 24 T cell receptor beta chains came from one sample sequenced in a study of CXCR3-negative and CXCR3-positive naive CD8 T cells (dated by TCRdb to 2018 to 2020). Broader findings and caveats from the paper: TRB CDR3s from CXCR3-positive naive cells showed higher hydrophobicity (lower Kidera factor 4), lower energy, and higher strength and volume indices than CXCR3-negative naive cells.

Their cognate antigens are unknown. TCRdb shows the sequencer as NextSeq 550. The Human TCR Profiling Kit (MiLaboratory) was used to make UMI-labeled 5' RACE TRB cDNA libraries. The reads underwent TCRdb reprocessing, giving one record for each CDR3 protein sequence and no DNA. For this sample, the table gives about 84,000 distinct CDR3 sequences. The top ten clones comprise about 0.62% of the sample. Sequencing used naive CXCR3+ CD8+ T cells from blood. The cell subset or site label here, explained by the study, means: CD45RO-CCR7+CD27+CD95- naive CD8+ T cells expressing CXCR3 (TNR3+). Receptors originate from a human donor in good health. Some clones in this sample may be carry-over from other donors' samples.

V gene TRBV28 combines with J gene TRBJ2-7; the D call of TRBD1 rests on TCRdb alone, since no DNA is present to check it. This CDR3 contains 14 residues. Germline values: CDR1 MDHEN, CDR2 SYDVKM. CDR3 amino acids: CASGGTGGIYEQYF. The full variable domain, with the rest looked up from reference TRBV28 and TRBJ2-7, is DVKVTQSSRYLVKRTGEKVFLECVQDMDHENMFWYRQDPGLGLRLIYFSYDVKMKEKGDIPEGYSVSREKKERFSLILESASTNQTSMYLCASGGTGGIYEQYFGPGTRLTVT.

V usage is TRBV28 and J usage is TRBJ1-1; the D gene TCRdb calls, TRBD1, cannot be checked with no DNA. The germline V gene encodes CDR1 MDHEN and CDR2 SYDVKM. This CDR3 comprises 17 residues. This CDR3 is CASSLLSDSPVDTEAFF.

V and J are TRBV20-1 and TRBJ2-1. The V gene's germline CDR1 is DFQATT and CDR2 SNEGSKA (reference sequence). The CDR3 has 15 amino acids. The CDR3 reads CSASVQSLIVNEQFF.

The chain couples TRBV7-6 to TRBJ2-2; TCRdb's assignment of TRBD2 cannot be checked, as there is no DNA. Per germline, CDR1 SGHVS and CDR2 FNYEAQ. The CDR3 consists of 17 residues. The CDR3: CASSLGTSGRGAGELFF. The full variable domain, with the rest looked up from reference TRBV7-6 and TRBJ2-2, is GAGVSQSPRYKVTKRGQDVALRCDPISGHVSLYWYRQALGQGPEFLTYFNYEAQQDKSGLPNDRFSAERPEGSISTLTIQRTEQRDSAMYRCASSLGTSGRGAGELFFGEGSRLTVL.

The chain links TRBV11-3 to TRBJ2-2. The germline CDR1 and CDR2 sequences are SGHNT and YENEEA. The CDR3 totals 14 residues. The CDR3 reads CASSSTGSTGELFF.

J is TRBJ2-4 and V is TRBV4-1; TCRdb reports TRBD1, a call that lacks DNA to check it against. Germline V CDR1 and CDR2: MGHRA, YSYEKL. CDR3 length equals 14 residues. The CDR3 sequence is CASSQDNRVDIQYF.

The chain couples TRBV27 to TRBJ2-5; the TCRdb call, TRBD1, lacks DNA for checking. Germline CDR1 is MNHEY and CDR2 is SMNVEV (reference sequence). The CDR3 is 15 amino acids. CDR3 protein: CASSLSVDPGETQYF.

The chain couples TRBV20-1 to TRBJ1-1; the D call from TCRdb, TRBD1, cannot be confirmed without DNA. Per germline, CDR1 DFQATT and CDR2 SNEGSKA (reference sequence). The CDR3 has 13 residues. This chain's CDR3 is CSAMDREYTEAFF.

V usage is TRBV28 and J usage is TRBJ2-7; the TCRdb call, TRBD1, lacks DNA for checking. This CDR3 contains 14 residues. Germline CDR1 MDHEN, CDR2 SYDVKM. This CDR3 is CASSLQVFSYEQYF. Combining the CDR3 with reference TRBV28 and TRBJ2-7 gives the whole variable domain DVKVTQSSRYLVKRTGEKVFLECVQDMDHENMFWYRQDPGLGLRLIYFSYDVKMKEKGDIPEGYSVSREKKERFSLILESASTNQTSMYLCASSLQVFSYEQYFGPGTRLTVT.

CDR3 region: CASSLESTYEQYF. The gene calls are TRBV11-1 and TRBJ2-7. The CDR3 sequence is 13 residues long. Germline CDR1 and CDR2: SGHAT and FQDESV (reference sequence). Variable domain in full (rest from reference TRBV11-1 and TRBJ2-7): EAEVAQSPRYKITEKSQAVAFWCDPISGHATLYWYRQILGQGPELLVQFQDESVVDDSQLPKDRFSAERLKGVDSTLKIQPAELGDSAMYLCASSLESTYEQYFGPGTRLTVT.

The chain employs TRBV5-1 and TRBJ1-5; TCRdb selects TRBD1, and the lack of DNA leaves this call unchecked. The CDR3 sequence is 14 residues long. CDR1 and CDR2 (germline): SGHRS, YFSETQ. The CDR3 protein is CASSQDSSNQPQHF.

The chain has TRBV12-3 or TRBV12-4 and TRBJ2-2; absent DNA, TCRdb's TRBD2 call cannot be checked. The CDR3 loop spans 14 amino acids. The chain's CDR3 is CASPRGGLEGELFF.

This chain links TRBV5-6 with TRBJ2-7; TCRdb returns TRBD1, unconfirmable since there is no DNA. The CDR3 sequence is 14 residues long. Germline V gene data show CDR1 as SGHDT and CDR2 as YYEEEE. Here the CDR3 reads CASSLSAGDYEQYF.

The chain combines TRBV29-1 with TRBJ2-2. CDR3 length: 11 amino acids. Looked up from germline, CDR1 is SQVTM and CDR2 is ANQGSEA. CDR3 region: CSVLGTGELFF.

This chain links TRBV7-8 with TRBJ2-7; with no DNA, the TCRdb D assignment of TRBD1 cannot be verified. CDR3 length: 15 amino acids. Germline V gene lookup returns CDR1 SGHVS and CDR2 FQNEAQ. CDR3 in amino acids: CASSRKTASSYEQYF.

V is TRBV5-1 and J is TRBJ2-1; without DNA, the TCRdb call of TRBD1 cannot be checked. The germline CDR1 and CDR2 sequences are SGHRS and YFSETQ. CDR3 size: 12 residues. CDR3: CASSYQGGEQFF.

This chain links TRBV29-1 with TRBJ2-5; TCRdb names TRBD1, which stays unverified in the absence of DNA. Germline V gene sequence: CDR1 SQVTM, CDR2 ANQGSEA. CDR3 length: 11 residues. CDR3: CSANREETQYF.

The J gene is TRBJ1-1, the V gene TRBV29-1. The germline V gene encodes CDR1 SQVTM and CDR2 ANQGSEA. The CDR3 is 12 amino acids. CDR3 amino acids: CSVVTVNTEAFF. The full variable domain, completed using reference TRBV29-1 and TRBJ1-1, is SAVISQKPSRDICQRGTSLTIQCQVDSQVTMMFWYRQQPGQSLTLIATANQGSEATYESGFVIDKFPISRPNLTFSTLTVSNMSPEDSSIYLCSVVTVNTEAFFGQGTRLTVV.

The V call is TRBV28, the J call TRBJ2-7; the D call of TRBD1 rests on TCRdb alone, since no DNA is present to check it. Per germline, CDR1 MDHEN and CDR2 SYDVKM. The CDR3 length is 13 residues. CDR3 region: CASSPGQGNEQYF.

The chain combines TRBV23-1 with TRBJ1-2; no DNA is available, so the TRBD1 call from TCRdb remains unchecked. TRBV23-1 is reported as an ORF; its role is uncertain. This CDR3 comprises 20 residues. The CDR3 protein is CASSQSITRTGTGSDYGYTF.

This chain links TRBV7-3 with TRBJ2-7. The CDR3 extends over 14 amino acids. Germline V gives CDR1 SGHTA, CDR2 FQGTGA. The CDR3 sequence: CSSSLDGGPYEQYF.

The chain recombines TRBV29-1 with TRBJ2-1; TCRdb designates TRBD2, a call that cannot be tested without DNA. The CDR3 runs 15 residues. Germline-derived CDR1 and CDR2 are SQVTM and ANQGSEA. The CDR3: CSVDLPRLAPNEQFF.

This sequence joins TRBV7-2 and TRBJ2-1; TCRdb's D call of TRBD1 is untestable without DNA. Per the germline V gene, CDR1 is SGHTA and CDR2 is FQGNSA. The CDR3 runs to 15 residues. The CDR3 spells CASSLSGQAYNEQFF.

The CDR3 here is CASSLIQGNKQYF. V and J are TRBV28 and TRBJ2-7; lacking DNA, the TRBD1 call made by TCRdb goes unchecked. CDR3 length: 13 residues. Per the germline V gene, CDR1 is MDHEN and CDR2 is SYDVKM. The complete variable domain, with remaining parts taken from reference TRBV28 and TRBJ2-7, reads DVKVTQSSRYLVKRTGEKVFLECVQDMDHENMFWYRQDPGLGLRLIYFSYDVKMKEKGDIPEGYSVSREKKERFSLILESASTNQTSMYLCASSLIQGNKQYFGPGTRLTVT.